This note documents a single T cell receptor beta chain sequence. The sample comes from a study of blood T cell repertoires in COVID-19. Trimming left V 4 bases short and J 0 bases short, with 19 bases between. Germline CDR1 reads SGHAT; CDR2 reads FQNNGV. CDR3 length: 17 amino acids. In the study's own analysis: Counts of nucleated cells, estimated from reference gene primer amplification, were obtained. Some clones are missing from TCRdb's copy, which holds only in-frame ones; the method was immunoSEQ multiplex PCR. The V and J calls and clone size are taken from that table; D and trimming were inferred from the DNA. This repertoire shows 150,000 to 200,000 clones, over 75% found once; its top ten account for approximately 7%. Cohort allocation depended upon clinical history that participants reported. What the recovered Cohort 3 donors had was two negative PCRs, clearance, or symptom resolution.

The receptor's source is a woman between 50 and 59 years old who had recovered from COVID-19. Sequencing was carried out using PBMCs or T cells enriched from blood (not recorded which). The chain uses TRBV11-2 and TRBJ2-7; possibly TRBD1 for D (5 bases). CDR3 protein: CASSSRASGTFSYEQYF. DNA of the CDR3: TGTGCCAGCAGCTCCAGGGCGTCGGGTACTTTCTCCTACGAGCAGTACTTC. Variable domain in full (rest from reference TRBV11-2 and TRBJ2-7): EAGVAQSPRYKIIEKRQSVAFWCNPISGHATLYWYQQILGQGPKLLIQFQNNGVVDDSQLPKDRFSAERLKGVDSTLKIQPAKLEDSAVYLCASSSRASGTFSYEQYFGPGTRLTVT.